Below, one T cell receptor (beta chain) is given with its context. This entry belongs to a study of cytomegalovirus exposure and HLA in healthy donors. Germline V gene data show CDR1 as LNHDA and CDR2 as SQIVND (reference sequence). The CDR3 runs to 14 residues. J gave up 7 bases and V 5 bases, and 8 bases lay outside the gene matches. PCR used 60 Vbeta primers and 13 Jbeta primers. Measured with immunoSEQ multiplex PCR; TCRdb has only the in-frame clones, and not every one. The table records around 100,000 clones, around 75% of them present only once. This chain uses TRBV19 with TRBJ2-5, with TRBD2 matching 9 bases. The receptor was derived from a woman younger than 45 in good health and CMV-seronegative. Sequenced material: PBMCs. In DNA form, the CDR3 reads TGTGCCAGTAGTCTCAAGCGGGGGGAGGGGACCCAGTACTTC. Protein sequence: CASSLKRGEGTQYF.